This T cell receptor (beta chain) was identified during a study of T cell responses to AZD1222 COVID-19 vaccine. Profiled with immunoSEQ multiplex PCR; TCRdb holds only in-frame clones, not every one. Of about 110,000 clones in the sample, 75% to 90% were seen once. Germline trimming cut 4 bases from V and 7 bases from J; bases unmatched to any gene: 4. This CDR3 region has 12 residues. Germline CDR1 reads LNHDA; CDR2 reads SQIVND (reference sequence). This rearrangement joins TRBV19 to TRBJ2-7, with 7 nucleotides matching TRBD2. Sample: peripheral blood, taken on day 0 of AZD1222 vaccination. The TCR originated in an adult in good health. The CDR3 DNA sequence: TGTGCCAGTAGTACTCTGCGGGGGGAGCAGTACTTC. It yields the protein CASSTLRGEQYF.